This is a list of T cell receptor beta chains from one sample in a study of a mutant IDH1 vaccine in newly diagnosed glioma. Data came from immunoSEQ multiplex PCR; TCRdb stores just in-frame clones and leaves some out. The sample carries tens of thousands of clones, over 65% recorded once. The antigens for these receptors are not known. The sample consisted of PBMCs, taken from a glioma patient whose treatment included an IDH1 peptide vaccine. The receptors stem from a woman aged 18-29 years with glioma. Both conserved end residues are part of each CDR3. The D gene is left open where the match is weak. Some rows have no size entry. The others give once, few or many, or a class for an expanded clone.

size: NA; J: TRBJ1-5; D: TRBD1; V: TRBV10-3; CDR3: CATTDRDRVNQPQHF; DNA: TGTGCCACCACGGACCGGGACAGGGTAAATCAGCCCCAGCATTTT
size: few; J: TRBJ1-5; D: NA; V: TRBV29-1; CDR3: CSSSVRGDSNQPQHF; DNA: TGCAGCTCCTCAGTTCGCGGTGATAGCAATCAGCCCCAGCATTTT
size: NA; J: TRBJ2-6; D: NA; V: TRBV28; CDR3: CASSPTGTFGANVLTF; DNA: TGTGCCAGCAGTCCGACAGGAACGTTTGGGGCCAACGTCCTGACTTTC
size: few; J: TRBJ1-5; D: NA; V: TRBV4-1; CDR3: CASSQVTGSFESNQPQHF; DNA: TGCGCCAGCAGCCAAGTTACGGGAAGCTTTGAAAGCAATCAGCCCCAGCATTTT
size: once; J: TRBJ2-3; D: NA; V: TRBV10-3; CDR3: CAISVTGDLQYF; DNA: TGTGCCATCAGTGTTACAGGTGACCTCCAGTATTTT
size: few; J: TRBJ1-1; D: TRBD1; V: TRBV6-5; CDR3: CASSYPGGTEAFF; DNA: TGTGCCAGCAGTTACCCAGGGGGCACTGAAGCTTTCTTT
size: NA; J: TRBJ2-3; D: NA; V: TRBV27; CDR3: CASSTSQGGTDTQYF; DNA: TGTGCCAGCAGTACAAGCCAGGGTGGCACAGATACGCAGTATTTT
size: NA; J: TRBJ2-5; D: TRBD1; V: TRBV11-3; CDR3: CASSLTGPETQYF; DNA: TGTGCCAGCAGCTTGACAGGGCCGGAGACCCAGTACTTC
size: NA; J: TRBJ1-5; D: NA; V: TRBV30; CDR3: CAWSVYEYNQPQHF; DNA: TGTGCCTGGAGTGTATATGAGTACAATCAGCCCCAGCATTTT
size: NA; J: TRBJ2-1; D: NA; V: TRBV4-2; CDR3: CASSQDGSPSSYNEQFF; DNA: TGTGCCAGCAGCCAAGACGGCTCCCCAAGCTCCTACAATGAGCAGTTCTTC
size: NA; J: TRBJ1-1; D: NA; V: TRBV6-1; CDR3: CASSEAENTEAFF; DNA: TGTGCCAGCAGTGAAGCCGAGAACACTGAAGCTTTCTTT
size: NA; J: TRBJ1-6; D: NA; V: TRBV5-1; CDR3: CASSLVTGPSPLHF; DNA: TGCGCCAGCAGCTTGGTAACAGGGCCTTCACCCCTCCACTTT
size: NA; J: TRBJ2-7; D: NA; V: TRBV14; CDR3: CASSQERAVQYF; DNA: TGTGCCAGCAGCCAAGAGAGGGCAGTGCAGTACTTC
size: NA; J: TRBJ2-1; D: TRBD2; V: TRBV9; CDR3: CASSAVSGRTGDEQFF; DNA: TGTGCCAGCAGCGCGGTTAGCGGGAGGACGGGGGATGAGCAGTTCTTC
size: NA; J: TRBJ1-2; D: NA; V: TRBV6-5; CDR3: CASSYTNVGFNGYTF; DNA: TGTGCCAGCAGTTACACTAACGTCGGGTTTAATGGCTACACCTTC
size: NA; J: TRBJ2-7; D: NA; V: TRBV10-3; CDR3: CAISGGDEQYF; DNA: TGTGCCATCAGTGGTGGGGACGAGCAGTACTTC
size: NA; J: TRBJ1-6; D: NA; V: TRBV9; CDR3: CASSVEGLGPYNSPLHF; DNA: TGTGCCAGCAGCGTAGAGGGCCTAGGGCCATATAATTCACCCCTCCACTTT
size: NA; J: TRBJ1-1; D: NA; V: TRBV29-1; CDR3: CSVEDRGWNTEAFF; DNA: TGCAGCGTTGAAGATCGGGGGTGGAACACTGAAGCTTTCTTT
size: once; J: TRBJ2-3; D: NA; V: TRBV19; CDR3: CASSIGASGATDTQYF; DNA: TGTGCCAGTAGTATAGGGGCAAGTGGGGCCACAGATACGCAGTATTTT
size: NA; J: TRBJ1-5; D: NA; V: TRBV5-5; CDR3: CASSQLGATNQPQHF; DNA: TGTGCCAGCAGCCAGTTAGGGGCGACTAATCAGCCCCAGCATTTT
size: NA; J: TRBJ2-5; D: TRBD1; V: TRBV6-5; CDR3: CASRRRGSIEETQYF; DNA: TGTGCCAGCAGACGCAGGGGGAGCATCGAAGAGACCCAGTACTTC
size: NA; J: TRBJ1-4; D: TRBD1; V: TRBV29-1; CDR3: CSVEGGDRRNEKLFF; DNA: TGCAGCGTTGAAGGGGGGGACAGGAGAAATGAAAAACTGTTTTTT
size: NA; J: TRBJ2-6; D: NA; V: TRBV7-2; CDR3: CASSLVGFVGSGANVLTF; DNA: TGTGCCAGCAGCTTAGTGGGGTTTGTGGGCTCTGGGGCCAACGTCCTGACTTTC
size: NA; J: TRBJ1-4; D: TRBD1; V: TRBV30; CDR3: CAWSRDRGEKLFF; DNA: TGTGCCTGGAGCCGGGACAGGGGGGAAAAACTGTTTTTT
size: few; J: TRBJ1-5; D: NA; V: TRBV5-6; CDR3: CASSLRGGPSRPQHF; DNA: TGTGCCAGCAGCCTCAGGGGAGGGCCCTCCAGGCCCCAGCATTTT
size: NA; J: TRBJ1-5; D: NA; V: TRBV9; CDR3: CASSGIVDWRDSNQPQHF; DNA: TGTGCCAGCAGCGGAATTGTAGATTGGAGAGACAGCAATCAGCCCCAGCATTTT